A single TCR beta chain is shown here with its context. This sample is part of a study of T cell responses to AZD1222 COVID-19 vaccine. Sequenced by immunoSEQ multiplex PCR; TCRdb stores in-frame clones only, minus some. The sample holds about 120,000 clones; around 92% are singletons and the top ten take 2.5% to 3.5%. The V gene lost 0 bases and the J gene lost 3 bases, with 12 bases spanning the gap. CDR3 size: 15 residues. Germline V gives CDR1 MDHEN, CDR2 SYDVKM. The TCR sequence derives from an adult in good health. The genes are TRBV28 and TRBJ2-7; D not resolved. Sample: peripheral blood, taken on day 0 of AZD1222 vaccination. Here the CDR3 DNA reads TGTGCCAGCAGTTTATGGGGATCTCCCCTCTACGAGCAGTACTTC. It yields the protein CASSLWGSPLYEQYF.